This paragraph covers one T cell receptor beta chain sequence. The data derive from a study of blood T cell repertoires in COVID-19. Turning to the study itself: The United States, Italy and Spain were the sources of the acute and convalescent COVID-19 samples.

Germline CDR1 is SGHKS and CDR2 is YYEKEE (reference sequence). This CDR3 region has 15 residues. V was pared by 5 bases and J by 1 base, with 15 bases between. Original data processing: Using reference gene primer amplification, nucleated cell counts were estimated. Method: immunoSEQ multiplex PCR; TCRdb's copy keeps in-frame clones and lacks some. V and J calls and clone size come straight from that table; D and trimming were deduced from the DNA. The repertoire holds over 250,000 clones, with roughly 87% as singletons. Material for sequencing was peripheral blood. This sequence was found in a human donor in a cohort sampled during active COVID-19. This chain uses TRBV5-5 with TRBJ1-2, with D hard to call. Written as DNA, the CDR3 is TGTGCCAGCAGGTTGCCGCGGTTGAATAACTATGGCTACACCTTC. Translation gives CASRLPRLNNYGYTF.